The clone carrying this T cell receptor beta chain has at least ten counts. No antigen is known for it. The time point is: newly diagnosed GD, antithyroid drugs for less than 3 months. Isolated PBMC RNA provided the starting material for the TCR library. Arm-PCR of CDR3 regions and iRepertoire HTBI primers were used to build TCR beta libraries. From the multiplex PCR reads, TCRdb called clonotypes with MiXCR, one entry per CDR3 protein. The sample consists of about 430,000 distinct CDR3 sequences, approximately 16% of them appearing once. This record belongs to a study of regulatory T cells in long-lasting Graves disease. Turning to the study itself: Freshly diagnosed Graves' patients had used antithyroid drugs for under 3 months.

Findings and caveats of the study: Persistent patients had a count of shared public clonotypes (under 3,000) that exceeded that of new patients (almost 1,000).

Trimming took off 4 bases at V and 0 bases at J, with 20 bases between the two ends. CDR1 and CDR2 from the germline V gene are SGHDT and YYEEEE. CDR3 size: 18 residues. These data were also filed under a second study, of T cells in Graves' hyperthyroidism and ophthalmopathy. That paper notes: Clonotypes that were expanded in thyroid above 0.001 mostly appeared in blood too. The model anticipated ophthalmopathy a median around six months pre-onset.

The starting material was peripheral blood mononuclear cells (PBMCs), obtained at new diagnosis, from a patient treated with antithyroid drugs. This chain joins TRBV5-6 and TRBJ2-1, with D possibly TRBD2 on 5 matching bases. This TCR came from a woman aged 40 to 50 with Graves disease. CDR3 sequence (DNA): TGTGCCAGCAGCCCGAAGATAGCGAGCTGGAGCTCCTACAATGAGCAGTTCTTC. Translation: CASSPKIASWSSYNEQFF.